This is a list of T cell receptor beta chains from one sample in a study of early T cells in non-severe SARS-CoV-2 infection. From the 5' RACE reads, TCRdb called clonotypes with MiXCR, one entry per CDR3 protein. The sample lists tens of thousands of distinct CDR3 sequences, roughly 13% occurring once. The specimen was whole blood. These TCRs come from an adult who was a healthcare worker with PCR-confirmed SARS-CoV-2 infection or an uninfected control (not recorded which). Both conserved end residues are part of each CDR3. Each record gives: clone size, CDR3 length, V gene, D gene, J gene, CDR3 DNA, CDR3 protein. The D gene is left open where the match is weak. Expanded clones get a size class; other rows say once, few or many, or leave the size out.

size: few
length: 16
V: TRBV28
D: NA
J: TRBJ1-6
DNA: TGTGCCAGCAGTCATCGGACGAACCCCTATAATTCACCCCTCCACTTT
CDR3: CASSHRTNPYNSPLHF

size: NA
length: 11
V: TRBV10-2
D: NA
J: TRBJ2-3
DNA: TGCGCCAGCAGTGAGCCCGATACGCAGTATTTT
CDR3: CASSEPDTQYF

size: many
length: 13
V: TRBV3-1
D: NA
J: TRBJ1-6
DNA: TGTGCCAGCAGCGCAGGAGGCAATTCACCCCTCCACTTT
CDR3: CASSAGGNSPLHF

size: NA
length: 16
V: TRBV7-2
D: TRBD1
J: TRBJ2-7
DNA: TGTGCCAGCAGCTTGGGGACAGGAGGGCTCTCCTACGAGCAGTACTTC
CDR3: CASSLGTGGLSYEQYF

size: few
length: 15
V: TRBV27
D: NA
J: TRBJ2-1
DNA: TGTGCCAGCAGTTTATCCAGCGGGTGGGGAAATGAGCAGTTCTTC
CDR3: CASSLSSGWGNEQFF

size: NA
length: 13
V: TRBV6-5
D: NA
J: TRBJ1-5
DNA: TGTGCCAGCAGCCCCCGGGCGTTCCAGCCCCAGCATTTT
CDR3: CASSPRAFQPQHF

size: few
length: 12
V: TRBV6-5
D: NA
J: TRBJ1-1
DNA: TGTGCCAGCAGTTACAAGAACACTGAAGCTTTCTTT
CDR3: CASSYKNTEAFF

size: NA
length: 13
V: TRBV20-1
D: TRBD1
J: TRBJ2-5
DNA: TGCAGTGCCCTGGGACAGTACCAAGAGACCCAGTACTTC
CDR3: CSALGQYQETQYF

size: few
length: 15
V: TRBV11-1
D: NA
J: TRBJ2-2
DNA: TGTGCCAGCAGCTTCTCCCCCGGGGTGGTCGGGGAGCTGTTTTTT
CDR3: CASSFSPGVVGELFF

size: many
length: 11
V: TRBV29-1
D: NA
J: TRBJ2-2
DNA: TGCAGCGTTGCGCACACCGGGGAGCTGTTTTTT
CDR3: CSVAHTGELFF

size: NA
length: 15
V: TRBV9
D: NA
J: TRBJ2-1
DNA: TGTGCCAGCAGCGTAGGAGAGCCTACTACCAATGAGCAGTTCTTC
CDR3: CASSVGEPTTNEQFF

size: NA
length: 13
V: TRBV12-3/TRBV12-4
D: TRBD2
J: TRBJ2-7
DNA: TGTGCCAGCAACCGGGGGGGCTCCTACGAGCAGTACTTC
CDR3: CASNRGGSYEQYF

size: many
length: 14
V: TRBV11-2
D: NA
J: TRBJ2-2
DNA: TGTGCCAGCAGAGGATCTTCGAACACCGGGGAGCTGTTTTTT
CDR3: CASRGSSNTGELFF

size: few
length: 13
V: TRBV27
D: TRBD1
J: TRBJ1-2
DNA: TGTGCCAGCAGTCTCATTCCGGGACAGCGAAACACCTTC
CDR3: CASSLIPGQRNTF

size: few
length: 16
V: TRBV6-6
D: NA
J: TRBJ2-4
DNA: TGTGCCAGCAGTGACCGGACAGATCTAGCCAAAAACATTCAGTACTTC
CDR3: CASSDRTDLAKNIQYF

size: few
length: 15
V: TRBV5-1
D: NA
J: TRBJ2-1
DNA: TGCGCCAGCAGCCTACAACAGAGCTCCTACAATGAGCAGTTCTTC
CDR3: CASSLQQSSYNEQFF